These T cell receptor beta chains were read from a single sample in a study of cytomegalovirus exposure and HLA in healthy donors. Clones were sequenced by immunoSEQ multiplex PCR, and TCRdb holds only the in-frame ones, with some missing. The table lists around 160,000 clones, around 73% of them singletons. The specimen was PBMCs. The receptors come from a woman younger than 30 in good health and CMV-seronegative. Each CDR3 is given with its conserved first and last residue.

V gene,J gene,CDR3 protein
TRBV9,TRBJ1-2,CASSVAGSPDYGYTF
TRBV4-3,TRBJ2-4,CASSQGFDRGGNIQYF
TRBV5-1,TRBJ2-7,CASSLAEGSYEQYF
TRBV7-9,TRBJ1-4,CASSLAGLSEEKLFF
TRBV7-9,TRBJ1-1,CASSLRRQGATEAFF
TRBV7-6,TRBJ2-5,CASSSAGTQYF
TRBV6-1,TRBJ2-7,CASGVGRRYEQYF
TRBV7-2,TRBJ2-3,CASSLLAGEVDTQYF
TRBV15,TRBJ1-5,CATSRSQGADNQPQHF
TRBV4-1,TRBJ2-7,CASSPRGGGNYEQYF
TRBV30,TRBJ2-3,CAWSTRGTSRSTDTQYF
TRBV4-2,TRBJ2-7,CASSHAGTGNEQYF
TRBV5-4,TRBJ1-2,CASSSRLDRQEGYTF
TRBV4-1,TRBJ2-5,CASSQDLTDQETQYF
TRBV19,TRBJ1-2,CASSGDRVYGYTF
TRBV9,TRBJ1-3,CASSSDSRINTIYF
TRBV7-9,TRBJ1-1,CSSSENRPRGTEAFF
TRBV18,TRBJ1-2,CASSPPKGAGGYTF
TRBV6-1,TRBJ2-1,CASSEAGEAYNEQFF
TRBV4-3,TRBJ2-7,CASSQDWPGTSYEQYF
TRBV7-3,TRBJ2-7,CASGPSSYEQYF
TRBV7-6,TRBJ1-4,CASSSRVGPGGEKLFF
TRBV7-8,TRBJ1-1,CATHRDMNTEAFF
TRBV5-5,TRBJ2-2,CASSLYFNINTGELFF
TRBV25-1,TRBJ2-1,CASSRWGGSDEQFF
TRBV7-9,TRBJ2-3,CASTRTTSLPDTQYF
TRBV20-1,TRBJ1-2,CSAAAQNGYTF
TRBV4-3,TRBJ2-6,CASSHGLSGANVLTF
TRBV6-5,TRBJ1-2,CASSYSSGGGYTF
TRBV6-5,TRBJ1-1,CASRRGDTEAFF
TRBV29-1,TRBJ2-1,CSVVSGGAGDEQFF
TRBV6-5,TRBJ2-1,CAIKLLNNEQFF
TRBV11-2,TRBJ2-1,CASSRWGGTHEQFF
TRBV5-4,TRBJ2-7,CASSLDLSTEYYEQYF
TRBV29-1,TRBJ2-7,CSVATGTGGGYEQYF
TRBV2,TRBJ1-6,CASRLRTGSDSPLHF
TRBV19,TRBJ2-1,CASSSASVWNEQFF
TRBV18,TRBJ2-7,CASSPRGMPSYEQYF
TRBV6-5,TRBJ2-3,CASSYSGQGATDTQYF
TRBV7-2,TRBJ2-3,CASSLGGESTDTQYF
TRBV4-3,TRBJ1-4,CASSQDRGGRPGEKLFF
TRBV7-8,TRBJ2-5,CASSPSRGYQETQYF
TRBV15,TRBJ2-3,CATSRRGGGVDTQYF
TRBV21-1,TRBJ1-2,CASSKRQGWEGGYTF
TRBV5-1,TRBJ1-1,CASSWMVPGTAHASILNTEAFF
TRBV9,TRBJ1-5,CASSVGVREPQHF
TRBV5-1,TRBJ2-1,CASSLGPGVSYNEQFF